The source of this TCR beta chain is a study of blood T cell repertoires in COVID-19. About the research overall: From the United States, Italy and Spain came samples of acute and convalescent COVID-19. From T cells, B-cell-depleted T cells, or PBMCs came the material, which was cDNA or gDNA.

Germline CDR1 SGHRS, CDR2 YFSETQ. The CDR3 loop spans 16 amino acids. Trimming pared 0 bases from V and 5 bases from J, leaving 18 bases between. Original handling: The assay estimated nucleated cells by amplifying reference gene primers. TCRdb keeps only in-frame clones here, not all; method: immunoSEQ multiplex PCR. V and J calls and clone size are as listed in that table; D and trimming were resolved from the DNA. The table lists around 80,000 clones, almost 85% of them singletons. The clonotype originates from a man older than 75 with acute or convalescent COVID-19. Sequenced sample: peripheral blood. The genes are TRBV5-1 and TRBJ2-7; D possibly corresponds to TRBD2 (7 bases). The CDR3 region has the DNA TGCGCCAGCAGCTTGGCGGGGGGCGGGGCGATAGACGAGCAGTACTTC. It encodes CASSLAGGGAIDEQYF.